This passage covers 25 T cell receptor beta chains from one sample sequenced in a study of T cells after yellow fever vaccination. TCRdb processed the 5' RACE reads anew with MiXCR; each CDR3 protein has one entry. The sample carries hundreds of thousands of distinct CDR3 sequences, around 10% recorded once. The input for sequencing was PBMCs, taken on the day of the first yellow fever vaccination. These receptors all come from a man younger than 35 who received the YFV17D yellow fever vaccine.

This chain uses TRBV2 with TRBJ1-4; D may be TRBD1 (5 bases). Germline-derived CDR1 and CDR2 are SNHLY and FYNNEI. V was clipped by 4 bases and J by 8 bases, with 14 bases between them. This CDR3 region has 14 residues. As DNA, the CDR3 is TGTGCCAGCAGTGTGGCGGGGCACCGAGAAAAACTGTTTTTT. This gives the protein CASSVAGHREKLFF. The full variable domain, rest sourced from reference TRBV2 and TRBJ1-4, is EPEVTQTPSHQVTQMGQEVILRCVPISNHLYFYWYRQILGQKVEFLVSFYNNEISEKSEIFDDQFSVERPDGSNFTLKIRSTKLEDSAMYFCASSVAGHREKLFFGSGTQLSVL.

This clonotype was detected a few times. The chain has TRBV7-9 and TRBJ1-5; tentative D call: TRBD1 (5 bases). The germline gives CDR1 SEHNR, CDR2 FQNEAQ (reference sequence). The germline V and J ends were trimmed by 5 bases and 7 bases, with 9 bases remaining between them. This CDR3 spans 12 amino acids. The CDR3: CASSRGGQPQHF. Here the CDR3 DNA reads TGTGCCAGCAGCAGGGGCGGACAGCCCCAGCATTTT.

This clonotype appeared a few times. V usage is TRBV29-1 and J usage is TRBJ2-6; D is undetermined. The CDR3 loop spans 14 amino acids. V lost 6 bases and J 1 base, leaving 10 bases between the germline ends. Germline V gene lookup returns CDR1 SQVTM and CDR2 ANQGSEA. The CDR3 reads CSVIGISGANVLTF. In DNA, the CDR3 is TGCAGCGTAATAGGGATATCTGGGGCCAACGTCCTGACTTTC.

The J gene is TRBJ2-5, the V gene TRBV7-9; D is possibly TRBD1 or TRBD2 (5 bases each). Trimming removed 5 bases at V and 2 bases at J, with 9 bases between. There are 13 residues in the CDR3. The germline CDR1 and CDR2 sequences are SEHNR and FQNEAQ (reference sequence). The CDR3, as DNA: TGTGCCAGCAGCGGGACCTTTCAAGAGACCCAGTACTTC. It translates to CASSGTFQETQYF.

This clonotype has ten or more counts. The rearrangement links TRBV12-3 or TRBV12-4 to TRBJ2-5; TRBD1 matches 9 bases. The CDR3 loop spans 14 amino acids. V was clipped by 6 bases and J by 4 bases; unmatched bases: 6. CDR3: CASRSDRGVETQYF. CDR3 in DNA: TGTGCCAGCAGGTCTGACAGGGGGGTAGAGACCCAGTACTTC.

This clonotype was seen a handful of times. The CDR3 loop is CASSPRARTPYNEQFF. The CDR3, as DNA: TGCGCCAGCAGCCCCCGGGCTAGGACCCCTTACAATGAGCAGTTCTTC. The rearrangement links TRBV5-1 to TRBJ2-1; D unclear. CDR3 length equals 16 residues. Germline CDR1 is SGHRS and CDR2 is YFSETQ. Trimming removed 4 bases at V and 4 bases at J, with 18 bases between.

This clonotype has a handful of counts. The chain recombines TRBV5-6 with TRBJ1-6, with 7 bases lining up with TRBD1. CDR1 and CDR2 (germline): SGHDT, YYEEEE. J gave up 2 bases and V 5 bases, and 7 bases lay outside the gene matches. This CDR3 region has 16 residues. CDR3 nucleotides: TGTGCCAGCAGGACGACAGGGACGACCTATAATTCACCCCTCCACTTT. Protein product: CASRTTGTTYNSPLHF.

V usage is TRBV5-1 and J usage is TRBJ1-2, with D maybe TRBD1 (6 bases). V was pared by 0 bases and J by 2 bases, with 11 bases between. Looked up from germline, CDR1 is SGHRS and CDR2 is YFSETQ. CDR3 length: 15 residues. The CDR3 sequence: CASSLGRTGNYGYTF. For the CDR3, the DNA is TGCGCCAGCAGCTTGGGGCGTACAGGGAACTATGGCTACACCTTC.

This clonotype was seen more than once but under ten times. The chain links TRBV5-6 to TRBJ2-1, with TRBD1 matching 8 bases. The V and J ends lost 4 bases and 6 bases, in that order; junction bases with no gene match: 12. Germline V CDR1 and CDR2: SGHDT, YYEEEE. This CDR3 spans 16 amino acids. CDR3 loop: CASSPLRTGKPNEQFF. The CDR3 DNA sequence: TGTGCCAGCAGCCCCCTCCGGACAGGGAAACCCAATGAGCAGTTCTTC.

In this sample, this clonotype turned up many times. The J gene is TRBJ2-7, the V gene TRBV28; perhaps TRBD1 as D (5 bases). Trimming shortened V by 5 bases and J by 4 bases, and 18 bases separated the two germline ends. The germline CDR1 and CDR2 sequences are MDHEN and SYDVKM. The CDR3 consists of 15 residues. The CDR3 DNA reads TGTGCCAGCAGTGACACCTTAGGGGCCTTTTACGAGCAGTACGTC. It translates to CASSDTLGAFYEQYV.

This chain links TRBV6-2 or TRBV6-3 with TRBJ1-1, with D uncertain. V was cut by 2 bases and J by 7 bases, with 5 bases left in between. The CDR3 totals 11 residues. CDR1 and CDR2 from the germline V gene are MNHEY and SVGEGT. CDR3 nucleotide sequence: TGTGCCAGCAGTTACGCCAGTGAAGCTTTCTTT. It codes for CASSYASEAFF.

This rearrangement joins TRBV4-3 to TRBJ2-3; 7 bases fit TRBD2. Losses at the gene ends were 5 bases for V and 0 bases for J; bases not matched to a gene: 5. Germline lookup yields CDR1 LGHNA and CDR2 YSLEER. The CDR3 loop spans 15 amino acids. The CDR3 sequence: CASSRGGGSTDTQYF. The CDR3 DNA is TGCGCCAGCAGCAGAGGCGGGGGTAGCACAGATACGCAGTATTTT.

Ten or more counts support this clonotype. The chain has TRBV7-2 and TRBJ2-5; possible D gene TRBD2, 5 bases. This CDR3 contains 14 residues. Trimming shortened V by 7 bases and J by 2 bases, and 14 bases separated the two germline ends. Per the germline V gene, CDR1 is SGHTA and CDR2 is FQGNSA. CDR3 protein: CASIERTGQETQYF. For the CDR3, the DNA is TGTGCCAGCATCGAAAGGACGGGACAAGAGACCCAGTACTTC.

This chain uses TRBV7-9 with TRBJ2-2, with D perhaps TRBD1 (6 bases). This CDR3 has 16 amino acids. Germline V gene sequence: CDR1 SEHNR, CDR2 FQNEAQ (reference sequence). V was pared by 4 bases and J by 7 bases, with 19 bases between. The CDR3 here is CASSYPPTGQFGELFF. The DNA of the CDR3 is TGTGCCAGCAGCTACCCCCCGACGGGACAATTCGGGGAGCTGTTTTTT.

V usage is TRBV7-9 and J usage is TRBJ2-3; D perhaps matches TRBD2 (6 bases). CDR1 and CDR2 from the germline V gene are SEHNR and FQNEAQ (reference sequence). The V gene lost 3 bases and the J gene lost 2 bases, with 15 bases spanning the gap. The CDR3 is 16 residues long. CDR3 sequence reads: CASSFPGDLPTDTQYF. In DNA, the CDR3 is TGTGCCAGCAGCTTTCCGGGGGATCTCCCCACAGATACGCAGTATTTT.

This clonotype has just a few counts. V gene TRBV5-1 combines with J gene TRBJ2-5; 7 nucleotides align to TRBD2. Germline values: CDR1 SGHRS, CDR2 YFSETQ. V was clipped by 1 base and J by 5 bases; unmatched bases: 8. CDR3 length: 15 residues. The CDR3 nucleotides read TGCGCCAGCAGCTTGCTTCCGGGGGGAGGTGAGACCCAGTACTTC. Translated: CASSLLPGGGETQYF.

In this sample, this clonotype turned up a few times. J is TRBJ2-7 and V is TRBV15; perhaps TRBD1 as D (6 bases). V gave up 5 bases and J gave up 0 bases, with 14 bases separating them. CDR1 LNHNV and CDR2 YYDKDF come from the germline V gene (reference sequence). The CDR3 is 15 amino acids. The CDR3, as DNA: TGTGCCACCAGCCCCACACCGGACAGCTCCTACGAGCAGTACGTC. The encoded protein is CATSPTPDSSYEQYV.

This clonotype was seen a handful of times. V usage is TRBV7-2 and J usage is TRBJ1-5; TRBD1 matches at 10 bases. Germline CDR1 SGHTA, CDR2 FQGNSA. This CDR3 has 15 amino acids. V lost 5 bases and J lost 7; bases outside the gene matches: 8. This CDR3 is CASSESGTGVQPQHF. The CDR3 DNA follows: TGTGCCAGCAGCGAATCCGGGACAGGGGTCCAGCCCCAGCATTTT.

The CDR3 DNA is TGTGCCAGCAGCCTACAGGACTCTGGAAACACCATATATTTT. This sequence encodes CASSLQDSGNTIYF. The chain carries TRBV7-2 and TRBJ1-3, with D perhaps TRBD1 (5 bases). CDR1 is SGHTA, CDR2 FQGNSA, per germline. The V end lost 5 bases, the J end lost 0 bases, and 8 bases lay between the germline ends. The CDR3 is 14 residues long.

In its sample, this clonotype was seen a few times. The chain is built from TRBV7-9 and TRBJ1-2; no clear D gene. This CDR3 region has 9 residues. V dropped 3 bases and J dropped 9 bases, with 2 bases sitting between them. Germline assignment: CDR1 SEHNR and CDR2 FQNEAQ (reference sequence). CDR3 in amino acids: CASSLSYTF. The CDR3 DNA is TGTGCCAGCAGCTTGAGCTACACCTTC.

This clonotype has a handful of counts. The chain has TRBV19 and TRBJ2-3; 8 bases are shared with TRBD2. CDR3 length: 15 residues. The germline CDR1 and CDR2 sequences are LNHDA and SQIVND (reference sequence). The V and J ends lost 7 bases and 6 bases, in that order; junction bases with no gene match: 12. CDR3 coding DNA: TGTGCCAGTACCCCACAAGCGGGGGCCAAGGATACGCAGTATTTT. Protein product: CASTPQAGAKDTQYF. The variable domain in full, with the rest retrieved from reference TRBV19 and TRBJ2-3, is DGGITQSPKYLFRKEGQNVTLSCEQNLNHDAMYWYRQDPGQGLRLIYYSQIVNDFQKGDIAEGYSVSREKKESFPLTVTSAQKNPTAFYLCASTPQAGAKDTQYFGPGTRLTVL.

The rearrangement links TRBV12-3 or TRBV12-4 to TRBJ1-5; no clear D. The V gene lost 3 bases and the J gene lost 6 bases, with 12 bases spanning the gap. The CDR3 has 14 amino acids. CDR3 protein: CASSFSAPGQPQHF. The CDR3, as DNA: TGTGCCAGCAGTTTTTCGGCACCCGGTCAGCCCCAGCATTTT.

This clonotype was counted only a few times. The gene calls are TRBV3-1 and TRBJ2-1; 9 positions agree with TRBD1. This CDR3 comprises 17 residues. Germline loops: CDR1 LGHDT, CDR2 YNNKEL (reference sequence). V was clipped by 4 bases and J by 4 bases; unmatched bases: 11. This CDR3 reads CASSPHGTGFGYNEQFF. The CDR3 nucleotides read TGTGCCAGCAGCCCGCACGGGACAGGGTTTGGTTACAATGAGCAGTTCTTC.

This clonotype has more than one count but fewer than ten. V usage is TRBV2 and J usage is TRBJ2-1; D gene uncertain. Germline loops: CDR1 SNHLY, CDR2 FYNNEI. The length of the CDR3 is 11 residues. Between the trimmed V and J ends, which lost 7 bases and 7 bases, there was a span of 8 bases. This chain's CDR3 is CASTLSNEQFF. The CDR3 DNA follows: TGTGCCAGCACCCTTAGTAATGAGCAGTTCTTC.

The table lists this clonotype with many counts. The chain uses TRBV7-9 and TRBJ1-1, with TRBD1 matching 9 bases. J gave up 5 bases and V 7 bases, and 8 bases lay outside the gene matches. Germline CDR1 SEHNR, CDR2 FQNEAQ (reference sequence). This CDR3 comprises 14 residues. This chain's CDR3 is CASKTTGGATEAFF. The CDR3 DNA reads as TGTGCCAGCAAAACGACAGGGGGGGCAACTGAAGCTTTCTTT.